These 9 T cell receptor beta chains share one sample of origin, sequenced in a study of blood T cells in healthy people across ages. Then a second PCR, running roughly 6 to 12 cycles, was carried out with a sample-barcoded 5' primer and a J-beta primer mix. TCRdb reanalysed the 5' RACE reads using MiXCR and keeps one entry per CDR3 protein. Among a few hundred thousand distinct CDR3 sequences listed, roughly half were seen once. Sequencing was carried out using blood. The source of these receptors is a man in his 60s in good health.

The chain uses TRBV5-6 and TRBJ2-1; D is tentatively TRBD1 or TRBD2 (5 bases each). V lost 1 base and J lost 0, with 11 bases in between. Germline assignment: CDR1 SGHDT and CDR2 YYEEEE. The CDR3 runs to 16 residues. The CDR3 protein is CASSLIPGSSYNEQFF. The CDR3 DNA reads as TGTGCCAGCAGCTTGATCCCAGGGAGCTCCTACAATGAGCAGTTCTTC.

V is TRBV18 and J is TRBJ2-3, with TRBD1 matching over 7 bases. The CDR3 runs 16 residues. J lost 0 bases, V lost 3 bases, and 6 bases had no gene match. CDR1 and CDR2 from the germline V gene are KGHSH and LQKENI. CDR3 nucleotide sequence: TGTGCCAGCTCACCTCGGGACAGAATAAGCACAGATACGCAGTATTTT. It codes for CASSPRDRISTDTQYF. Variable domain in full (rest from reference TRBV18 and TRBJ2-3): NAGVMQNPRHLVRRRGQEARLRCSPMKGHSHVYWYRQLPEEGLKFMVYLQKENIIDESGMPKERFSAEFPKEGPSILRIQQVVRGDSAAYFCASSPRDRISTDTQYFGPGTRLTVL.

CDR3 sequence reads: CASSSRTASSYNEQFF. Here the CDR3 DNA reads TGTGCCAGCAGCTCTCGGACAGCGAGCTCCTACAATGAGCAGTTCTTC. This chain joins TRBV12-3 or TRBV12-4 and TRBJ2-1, with D maybe TRBD1 (6 bases). The CDR3 spans 16 residues. The germline V and J ends were trimmed by 6 bases and 0 bases, with 15 bases remaining between them.

This clonotype came up many times. This chain links TRBV10-3 with TRBJ2-2; D tentatively reads TRBD1 or TRBD2 (5 bases each). Trimming took 8 bases from V and 6 from J, leaving 16 bases between them. The germline V gene encodes CDR1 ENHRY and CDR2 SYGVKD. The CDR3 runs 14 residues. The CDR3 DNA reads TGTGCCATCGGGGGAAAGGCGTCCGCCGGGGAGCTGTTTTTT. Amino acids: CAIGGKASAGELFF.

The chain employs TRBV12-3 or TRBV12-4 and TRBJ1-2, with D unresolved. The CDR3 sequence is 14 residues long. With 5 bases removed from V and 2 bases from J, the gap between germline ends came to 12 bases. As DNA, the CDR3 is TGTGCCAGCAGTAAGGGATATGGGAACTATGGCTACACCTTC. Translating it yields CASSKGYGNYGYTF.

A word on this clonotype: Germline is not matched at one junction end, which may reflect a read error. The chain joins TRBV7-8 to TRBJ2-4; no firm D call. The J call is in doubt because the DNA end fits TRBJ2-7 better. This CDR3 spans 12 amino acids. Germline CDR1 and CDR2: SGHVS and FQNEAQ. The CDR3 DNA is TGTGCCGGCAGCTTAGTGGCGTACGAGCAGTACTTC. It is translated as CAGSLVAYEQYF.

The chain joins TRBV20-1 to TRBJ2-1, with TRBD2 identical over 9 bases. Germline V CDR1 and CDR2: DFQATT, SNEGSKA (reference sequence). The CDR3 runs to 18 residues. Trimming took 0 bases from V and 3 from J; bases not matched to a gene: 12. The CDR3 DNA reads as TGCAGTGCTAGAGAGCTTACGTCTAGCGGGGCCCGCTACAATGAGCAGTTCTTC. Protein product: CSARELTSSGARYNEQFF.

This clonotype was observed a handful of times. V and J are TRBV7-3 and TRBJ2-5; D remains unclear. The CDR3 spans 13 residues. The germline V gene encodes CDR1 SGHTA and CDR2 FQGTGA. V lost 5 bases and J lost 5, with 12 bases in between. The DNA for the CDR3 is TGTGCCAGCAGCCCTGGGCATCGGGAGACCCAGTACTTC. Translated, it gives CASSPGHRETQYF.

The chain joins TRBV9 to TRBJ2-5; D is possibly TRBD1 or TRBD2 (6 bases each). The J call is doubtful: the DNA matches TRBJ2-7 better. The CDR3 loop spans 15 amino acids. CDR1 SGDLS and CDR2 YYNGEE come from the germline V gene. CDR3 nucleotide sequence: TGTGCCAGCAGCGTTAGGGGGACTGGATCCTACGAGCAGTACTTC. It codes for CASSVRGTGSYEQYF.